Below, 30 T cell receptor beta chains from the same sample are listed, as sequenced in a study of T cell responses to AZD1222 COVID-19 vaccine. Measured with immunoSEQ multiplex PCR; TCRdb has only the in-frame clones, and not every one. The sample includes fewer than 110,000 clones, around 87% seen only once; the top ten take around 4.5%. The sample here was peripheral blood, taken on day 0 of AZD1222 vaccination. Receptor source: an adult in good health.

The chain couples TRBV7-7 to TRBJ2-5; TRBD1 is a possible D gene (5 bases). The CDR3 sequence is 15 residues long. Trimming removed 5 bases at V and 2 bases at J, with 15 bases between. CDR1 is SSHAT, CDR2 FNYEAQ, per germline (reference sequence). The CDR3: CASSMQGAGQETQYF. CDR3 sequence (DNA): TGTGCCAGCAGCATGCAGGGTGCAGGGCAAGAGACCCAGTACTTC.

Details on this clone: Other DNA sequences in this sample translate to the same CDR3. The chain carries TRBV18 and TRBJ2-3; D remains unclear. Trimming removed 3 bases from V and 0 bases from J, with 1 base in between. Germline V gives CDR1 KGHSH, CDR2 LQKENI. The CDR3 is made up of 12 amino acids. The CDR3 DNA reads TGTGCCAGCTCACCCAGCACAGATACGCAGTATTTT. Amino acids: CASSPSTDTQYF.

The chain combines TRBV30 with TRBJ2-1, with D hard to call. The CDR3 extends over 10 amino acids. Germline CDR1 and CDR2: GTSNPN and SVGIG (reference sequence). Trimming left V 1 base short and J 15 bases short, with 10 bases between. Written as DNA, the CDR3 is TGTGCCTGGAGTGGCGGTGGAGTGTTCTTC. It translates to CAWSGGGVFF.

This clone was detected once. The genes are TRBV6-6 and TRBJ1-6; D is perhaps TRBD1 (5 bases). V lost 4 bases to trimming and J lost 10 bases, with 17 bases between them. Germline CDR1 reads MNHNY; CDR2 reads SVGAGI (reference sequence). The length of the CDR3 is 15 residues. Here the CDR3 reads CASSSISSRESPLHF. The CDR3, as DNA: TGTGCCAGCAGTTCCATAAGTTCCAGGGAGTCACCCCTCCACTTT.

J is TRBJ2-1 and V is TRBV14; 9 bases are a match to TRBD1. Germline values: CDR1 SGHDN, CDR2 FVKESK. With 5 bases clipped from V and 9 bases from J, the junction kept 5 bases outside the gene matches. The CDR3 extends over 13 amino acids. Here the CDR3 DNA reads TGTGCCAGCAGCGGACAGGGGTATGGTGAGCAGTTCTTC. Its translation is CASSGQGYGEQFF.

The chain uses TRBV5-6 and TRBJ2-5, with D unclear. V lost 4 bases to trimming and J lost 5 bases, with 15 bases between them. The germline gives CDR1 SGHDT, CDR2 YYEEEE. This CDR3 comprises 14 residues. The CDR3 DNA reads TGTGCCAGCAGCCCAGAGATGGTCGGTGAGACCCAGTACTTC. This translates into CASSPEMVGETQYF.

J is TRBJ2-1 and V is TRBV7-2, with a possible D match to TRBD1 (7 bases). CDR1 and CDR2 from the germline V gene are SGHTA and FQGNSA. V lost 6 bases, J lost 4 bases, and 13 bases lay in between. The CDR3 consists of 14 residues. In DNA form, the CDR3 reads TGTGCCAGCAGGCGGGACAGACGATACAATGAGCAGTTCTTC. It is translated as CASRRDRRYNEQFF.

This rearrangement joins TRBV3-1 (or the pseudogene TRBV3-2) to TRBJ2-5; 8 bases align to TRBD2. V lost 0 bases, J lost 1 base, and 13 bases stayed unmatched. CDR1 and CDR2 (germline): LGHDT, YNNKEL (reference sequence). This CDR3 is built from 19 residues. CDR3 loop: CASSQDNRAGGSTQETQYF. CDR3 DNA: TGTGCCAGCAGCCAAGACAATAGGGCGGGGGGCAGTACCCAAGAGACCCAGTACTTC.

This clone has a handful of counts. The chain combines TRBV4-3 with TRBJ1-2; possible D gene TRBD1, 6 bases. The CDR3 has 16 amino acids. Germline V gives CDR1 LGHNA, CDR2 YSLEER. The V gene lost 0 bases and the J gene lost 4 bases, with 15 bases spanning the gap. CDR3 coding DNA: TGCGCCAGCAGCCAAGACTCAGCGGGGGCTGGCTATGGCTACACCTTC. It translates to CASSQDSAGAGYGYTF.

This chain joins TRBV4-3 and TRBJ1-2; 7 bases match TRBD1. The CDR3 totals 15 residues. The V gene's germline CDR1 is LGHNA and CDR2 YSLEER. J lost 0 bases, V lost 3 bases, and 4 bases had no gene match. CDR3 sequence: CASSQTGRANYGYTF. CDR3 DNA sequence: TGCGCCAGCAGCCAGACAGGGAGGGCTAACTATGGCTACACCTTC.

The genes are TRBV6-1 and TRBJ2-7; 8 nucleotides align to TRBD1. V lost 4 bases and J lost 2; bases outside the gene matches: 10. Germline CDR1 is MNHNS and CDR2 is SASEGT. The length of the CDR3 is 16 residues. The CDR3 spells CASSGMTGDRTYEQYF. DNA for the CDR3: TGTGCCAGCAGTGGGATGACAGGGGATAGGACCTACGAGCAGTACTTC.

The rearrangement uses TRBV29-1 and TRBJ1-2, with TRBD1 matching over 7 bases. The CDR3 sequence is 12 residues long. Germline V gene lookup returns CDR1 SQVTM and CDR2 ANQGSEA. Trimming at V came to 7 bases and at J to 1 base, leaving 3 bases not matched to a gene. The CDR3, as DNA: TGCAGCGGGGGACAGAATAACTATGGCTACACCTTC. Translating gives CSGGQNNYGYTF.

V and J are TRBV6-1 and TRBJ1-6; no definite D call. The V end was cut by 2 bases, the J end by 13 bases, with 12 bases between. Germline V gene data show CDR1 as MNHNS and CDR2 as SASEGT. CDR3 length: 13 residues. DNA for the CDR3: TGTGCCAGCAGTGAACCCCTATGGGCGCCCCTCCACTTT. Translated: CASSEPLWAPLHF.

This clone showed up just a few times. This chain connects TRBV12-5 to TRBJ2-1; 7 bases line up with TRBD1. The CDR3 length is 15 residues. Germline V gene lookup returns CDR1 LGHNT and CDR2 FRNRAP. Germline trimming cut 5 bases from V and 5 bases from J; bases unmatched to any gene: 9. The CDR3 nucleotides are TGTGCTAGTGGTCCCGGACAGGCTCGCGACAATGAGCAGTTCTTC. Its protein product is CASGPGQARDNEQFF.

DNA for the CDR3: TGTGCCAGCAGTTTAGGGGCCACCGGGGAGCTGTTTTTT. Encoded protein: CASSLGATGELFF. This chain uses TRBV27 with TRBJ2-2, with D possibly TRBD1 on 5 matching bases. The CDR3 spans 13 residues. V was clipped by 2 bases and J by 4 bases, with 5 bases between them. CDR1 is MNHEY, CDR2 SMNVEV, per germline (reference sequence).

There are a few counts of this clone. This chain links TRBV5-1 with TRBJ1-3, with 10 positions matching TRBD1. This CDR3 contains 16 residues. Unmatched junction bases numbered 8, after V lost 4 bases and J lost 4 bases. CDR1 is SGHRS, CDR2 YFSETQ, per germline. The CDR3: CASSPPGQGIGNTIYF. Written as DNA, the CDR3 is TGCGCCAGCAGCCCACCGGGACAGGGGATCGGAAACACCATATATTTT.

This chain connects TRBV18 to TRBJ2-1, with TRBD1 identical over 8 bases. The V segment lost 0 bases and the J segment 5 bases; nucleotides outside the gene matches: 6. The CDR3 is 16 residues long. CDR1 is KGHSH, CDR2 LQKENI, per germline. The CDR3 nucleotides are TGTGCCAGCTCACCACCGGACAGGGCGACGGACAATGAGCAGTTCTTC. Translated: CASSPPDRATDNEQFF. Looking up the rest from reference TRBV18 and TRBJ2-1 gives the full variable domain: NAGVMQNPRHLVRRRGQEARLRCSPMKGHSHVYWYRQLPEEGLKFMVYLQKENIIDESGMPKERFSAEFPKEGPSILRIQQVVRGDSAAYFCASSPPDRATDNEQFFGPGTRLTVL.

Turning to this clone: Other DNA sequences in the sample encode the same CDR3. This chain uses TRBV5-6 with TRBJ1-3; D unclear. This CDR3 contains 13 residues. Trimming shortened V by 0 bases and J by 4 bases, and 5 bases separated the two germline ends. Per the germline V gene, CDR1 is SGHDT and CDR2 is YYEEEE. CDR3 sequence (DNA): TGTGCCAGCAGCTTGGGACCCGGAAACACCATATATTTT. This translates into CASSLGPGNTIYF.

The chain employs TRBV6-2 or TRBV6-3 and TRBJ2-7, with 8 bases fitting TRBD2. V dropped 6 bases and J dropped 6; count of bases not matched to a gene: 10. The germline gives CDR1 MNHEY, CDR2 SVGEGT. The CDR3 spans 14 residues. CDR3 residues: CASSQSGGMGEQYF. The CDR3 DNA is TGTGCCAGCAGCCAGAGCGGGGGAATGGGCGAGCAGTACTTC.

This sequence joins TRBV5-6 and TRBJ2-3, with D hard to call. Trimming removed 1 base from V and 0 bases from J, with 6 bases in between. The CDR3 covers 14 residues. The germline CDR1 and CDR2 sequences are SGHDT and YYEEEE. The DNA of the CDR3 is TGTGCCAGCAGCTTGACGGCTAGCACAGATACGCAGTATTTT. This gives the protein CASSLTASTDTQYF.

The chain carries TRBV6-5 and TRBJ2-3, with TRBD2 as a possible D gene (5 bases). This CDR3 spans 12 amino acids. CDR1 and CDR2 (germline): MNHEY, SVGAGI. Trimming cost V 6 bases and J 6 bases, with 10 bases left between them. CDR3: CASRPSRDTQYF. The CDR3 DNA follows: TGTGCCAGCAGGCCTAGCCGCGATACGCAGTATTTT.

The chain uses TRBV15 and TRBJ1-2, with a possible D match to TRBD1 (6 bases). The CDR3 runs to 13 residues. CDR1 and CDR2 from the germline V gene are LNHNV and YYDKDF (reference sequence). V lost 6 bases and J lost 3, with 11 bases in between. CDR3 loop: CATSTGQHYGYTF. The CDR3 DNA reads TGTGCCACCAGTACGGGACAACACTATGGCTACACCTTC.

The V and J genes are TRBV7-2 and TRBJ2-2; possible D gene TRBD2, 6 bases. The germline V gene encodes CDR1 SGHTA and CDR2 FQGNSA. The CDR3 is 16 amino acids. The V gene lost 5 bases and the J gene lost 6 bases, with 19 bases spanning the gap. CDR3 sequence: CASSRGHGGGAGELFF. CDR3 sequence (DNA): TGTGCCAGCAGCAGGGGTCACGGGGGTGGGGCCGGGGAGCTGTTTTTT.

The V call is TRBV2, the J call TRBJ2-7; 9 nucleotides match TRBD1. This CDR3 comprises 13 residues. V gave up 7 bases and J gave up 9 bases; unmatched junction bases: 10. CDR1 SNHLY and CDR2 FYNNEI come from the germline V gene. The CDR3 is CASTRDRVLAQYF. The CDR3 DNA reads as TGTGCCAGCACCAGGGACAGGGTTTTGGCGCAGTACTTC.

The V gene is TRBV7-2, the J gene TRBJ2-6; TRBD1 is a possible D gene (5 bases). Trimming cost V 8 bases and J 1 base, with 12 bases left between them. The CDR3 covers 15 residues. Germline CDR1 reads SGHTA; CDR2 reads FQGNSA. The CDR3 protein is CASANQGSGANVLTF. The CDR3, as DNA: TGTGCCAGCGCCAATCAGGGTTCTGGGGCCAACGTCCTGACTTTC.

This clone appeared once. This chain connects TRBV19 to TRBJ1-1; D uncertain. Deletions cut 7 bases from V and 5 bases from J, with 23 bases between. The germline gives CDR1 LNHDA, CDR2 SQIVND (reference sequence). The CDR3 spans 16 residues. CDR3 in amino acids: CASTPLRTGGGTEAFF. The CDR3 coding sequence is TGTGCCAGTACGCCGCTTAGGACGGGAGGTGGGACTGAAGCTTTCTTT.

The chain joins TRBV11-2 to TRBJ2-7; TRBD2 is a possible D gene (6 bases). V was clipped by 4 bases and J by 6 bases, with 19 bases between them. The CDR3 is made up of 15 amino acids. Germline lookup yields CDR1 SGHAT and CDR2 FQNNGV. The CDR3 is CASSSSSSVVGEQYF. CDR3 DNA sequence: TGTGCCAGCAGCTCCAGCTCTAGCGTAGTGGGCGAGCAGTACTTC. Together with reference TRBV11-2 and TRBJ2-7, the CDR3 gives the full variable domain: EAGVAQSPRYKIIEKRQSVAFWCNPISGHATLYWYQQILGQGPKLLIQFQNNGVVDDSQLPKDRFSAERLKGVDSTLKIQPAKLEDSAVYLCASSSSSSVVGEQYFGPGTRLTVT.

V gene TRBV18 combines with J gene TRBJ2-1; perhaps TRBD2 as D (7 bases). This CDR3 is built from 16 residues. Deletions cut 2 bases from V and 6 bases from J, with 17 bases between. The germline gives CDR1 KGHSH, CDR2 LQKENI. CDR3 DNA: TGTGCCAGCTCACCAGGGGGGGCCCAGGGTTTCAATGAGCAGTTCTTC. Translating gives CASSPGGAQGFNEQFF.

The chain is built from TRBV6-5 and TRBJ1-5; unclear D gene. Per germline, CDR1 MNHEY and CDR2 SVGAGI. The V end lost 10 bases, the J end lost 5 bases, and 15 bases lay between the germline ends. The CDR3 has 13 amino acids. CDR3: CATRRAFDQPQHF. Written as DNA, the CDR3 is TGTGCCACCCGCCGGGCCTTTGATCAGCCCCAGCATTTT.

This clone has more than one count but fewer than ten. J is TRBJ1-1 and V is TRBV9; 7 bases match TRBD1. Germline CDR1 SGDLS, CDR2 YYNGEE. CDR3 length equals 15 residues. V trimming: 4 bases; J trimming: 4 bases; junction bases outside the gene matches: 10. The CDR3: CASSKMTGFGTEAFF. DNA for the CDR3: TGTGCCAGCAGCAAAATGACAGGGTTTGGCACTGAAGCTTTCTTT.